This T cell receptor beta chain was documented in a study of HIV-infected patients and healthy controls. No cell fractionation was done, so the repertoire covers all unsorted peripheral blood T cells. By share, this clonotype counts as medium-sized (0.01 to 0.1%). cDNA was made from approximately 0.55 ug RNA using alpha and beta constant primers. Using multiplexing indices, alpha and beta chain libraries were generated apart by chain-specific third strand synthesis. Each CDR3 protein is one row after TCRdb ran MiXCR on the 5' RACE reads. The table shows about 6,000 distinct CDR3 sequences, with about 10% occurring only once. The material was blood, obtained before antiretroviral therapy. The source of this sequence is an adult with HIV infection.

The CDR3 region is CASSVERGGSDTQYF. DNA of the CDR3: TGTGCCAGCAGTGTGGAGCGGGGGGGCTCAGATACGCAGTATTTT. V and J are TRBV2 and TRBJ2-3, with 10 nucleotides matching TRBD2. V lost 4 bases to trimming and J lost 4 bases; unmatched junction nucleotides: 5. The CDR3 totals 15 residues. Per germline, CDR1 SNHLY and CDR2 FYNNEI.